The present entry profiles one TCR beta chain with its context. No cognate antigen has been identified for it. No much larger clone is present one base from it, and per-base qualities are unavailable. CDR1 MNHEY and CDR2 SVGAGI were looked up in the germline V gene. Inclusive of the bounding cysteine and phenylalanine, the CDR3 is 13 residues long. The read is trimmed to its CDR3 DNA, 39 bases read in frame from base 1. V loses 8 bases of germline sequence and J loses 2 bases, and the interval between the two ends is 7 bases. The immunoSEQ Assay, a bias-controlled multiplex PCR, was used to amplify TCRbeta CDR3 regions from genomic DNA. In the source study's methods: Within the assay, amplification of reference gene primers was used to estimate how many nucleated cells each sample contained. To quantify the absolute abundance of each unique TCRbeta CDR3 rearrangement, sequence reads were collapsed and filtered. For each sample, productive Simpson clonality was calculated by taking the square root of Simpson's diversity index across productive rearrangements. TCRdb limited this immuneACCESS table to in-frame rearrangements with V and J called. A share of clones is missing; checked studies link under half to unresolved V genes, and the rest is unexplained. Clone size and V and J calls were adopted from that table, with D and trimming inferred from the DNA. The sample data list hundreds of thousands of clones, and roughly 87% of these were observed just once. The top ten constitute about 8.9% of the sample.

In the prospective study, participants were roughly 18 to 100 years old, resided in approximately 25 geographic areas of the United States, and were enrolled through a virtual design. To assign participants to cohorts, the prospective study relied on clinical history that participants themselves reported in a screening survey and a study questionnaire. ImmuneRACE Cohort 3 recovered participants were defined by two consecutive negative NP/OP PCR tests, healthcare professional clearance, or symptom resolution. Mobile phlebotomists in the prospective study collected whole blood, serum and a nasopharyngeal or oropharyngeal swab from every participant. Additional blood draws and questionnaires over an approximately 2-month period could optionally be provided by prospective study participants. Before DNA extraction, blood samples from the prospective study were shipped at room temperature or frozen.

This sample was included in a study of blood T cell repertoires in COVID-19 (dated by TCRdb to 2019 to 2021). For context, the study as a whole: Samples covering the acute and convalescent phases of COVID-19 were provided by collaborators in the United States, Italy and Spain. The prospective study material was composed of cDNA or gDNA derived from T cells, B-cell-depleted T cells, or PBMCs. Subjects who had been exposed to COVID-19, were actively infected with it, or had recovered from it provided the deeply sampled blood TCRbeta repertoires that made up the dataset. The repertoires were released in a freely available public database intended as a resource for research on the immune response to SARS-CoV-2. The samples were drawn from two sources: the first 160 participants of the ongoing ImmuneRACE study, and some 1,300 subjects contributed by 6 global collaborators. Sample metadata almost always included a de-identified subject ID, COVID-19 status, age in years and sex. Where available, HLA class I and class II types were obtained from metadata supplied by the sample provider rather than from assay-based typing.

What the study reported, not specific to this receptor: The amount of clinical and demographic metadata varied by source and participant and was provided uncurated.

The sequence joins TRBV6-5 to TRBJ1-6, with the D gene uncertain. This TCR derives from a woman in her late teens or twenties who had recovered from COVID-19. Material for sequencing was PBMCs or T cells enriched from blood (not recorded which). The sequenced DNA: TGTGCCAGCCCGGGTGCCTATAATTCACCCCTCCACTTT. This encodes CASPGAYNSPLHF.